The source of this T cell receptor beta chain is a study of T cell clonotyping in hematopoietic cell transplantation. Profiling relied on immunoSEQ multiplex PCR, and the TCRdb table lists in-frame clones only, not all of them. Among roughly 24,000 clones, 70% to 85% were seen once, and the ten largest hold 20% to 25%. Worth noting for this clone: Its specificity is unknown.

Study observations and caveats: Pathologically expanded recipient clonotypes increased progressively from day 30 to day 180 as diversity fell.

Time point denoted: recipient sample about 28 days before transplant, after cytoreduction. The germline gives CDR1 SQVTM, CDR2 ANQGSEA. The CDR3 spans 15 residues. V dropped 4 bases and J dropped 4 bases, with 19 bases sitting between them. The chain combines TRBV29-1 with TRBJ1-2, with D maybe TRBD1 (6 bases). The sample in question was peripheral blood mononuclear cells, obtained before stem cell transplant. This sequence originates from a woman aged 55-75 years with acute myeloid leukemia. Some clones in this sample may be carry-over from other donors' samples. Written as DNA, the CDR3 is TGCAGCGTTGGCCCCGGGGGAACAGGGACCTATGGCTACACCTTC. It encodes CSVGPGGTGTYGYTF.